Presented here are 2 T cell receptor beta chains from one specimen sequenced in a study of CD8 T cells in ankylosing spondylitis. Broader study findings: Among TCR beta sequences, a motif of eight or nine highly homologous variants appeared characteristic of ankylosing spondylitis blood.

No antigen is known for these receptors. TCRdb processed the 5' RACE reads anew with MiXCR; each CDR3 protein has one entry. The sample yields approximately 500,000 distinct CDR3 sequences, 12% seen once. Sequenced: blood, either unsorted or a sorted T cell fraction (not recorded which). The receptor source for this set is a male donor with ankylosing spondylitis.

This rearrangement joins TRBV19 to TRBJ2-3; TRBD1 matches 9 bases. The CDR3 totals 16 residues. Per germline, CDR1 LNHDA and CDR2 SQIVND (reference sequence). J gave up 2 bases and V 5 bases, and 8 bases lay outside the gene matches. The CDR3 region is CASSPFTGGLTDTQYF. For the CDR3, the DNA is TGTGCCAGTAGTCCCTTTACAGGGGGCCTCACAGATACGCAGTATTTT.

This clonotype was found a few times. V gene TRBV18 combines with J gene TRBJ2-3, with 13 bases fitting TRBD2. This CDR3 region has 17 residues. Germline assignment: CDR1 KGHSH and CDR2 LQKENI. The V and J ends lost 3 bases and 1 base, in that order; junction bases with no gene match: 4. The CDR3 region has the DNA TGTGCCAGCTCACCCCCAACTAGCGGGAGGGGCACAGATACGCAGTATTTT. Residues: CASSPPTSGRGTDTQYF.